What follows are 21 T cell receptor beta chains derived from one specimen sequenced in a study of T cells after posttransplantation cyclophosphamide. The data were produced by immunoSEQ multiplex PCR, yet TCRdb's version contains in-frame clones alone and is incomplete. This repertoire holds approximately 24,000 clones, and none appear only once. Source material: PBMCs. The receptors here all came from a middle-aged man in good health, CMV-negative, and a related stem cell transplant donor.

This clone appeared many times. The chain recombines TRBV9 with TRBJ2-1; 11 bases match TRBD2. V shed 3 bases, J shed 4 bases, and the junction held 6 bases outside the gene matches. The CDR3 length is 16 residues. Germline lookup yields CDR1 SGDLS and CDR2 YYNGEE. The CDR3 DNA reads as TGTGCCAGCAGCGCGGGACTAGCGGACAGATACAATGAGCAGTTCTTC. It specifies CASSAGLADRYNEQFF.

This clone was counted at least ten times. The rearrangement uses TRBV19 and TRBJ1-5; D is unresolved. Germline CDR1 and CDR2: LNHDA and SQIVND (reference sequence). V lost 8 bases, J lost 1 base, and 9 bases lay in between. This CDR3 contains 13 residues. In DNA form, the CDR3 reads TGTGCCAGTCGTAGAGTCAGCAATCAGCCCCAGCATTTT. Its protein is CASRRVSNQPQHF.

This clone was found many times. The rearrangement uses TRBV5-1 and TRBJ2-3; 8 bases match TRBD2. The V segment lost 4 bases and the J segment 2 bases; nucleotides outside the gene matches: 3. The germline V gene has CDR1 SGHRS and CDR2 YFSETQ. This CDR3 region has 14 residues. CDR3 amino acids: CASSTGGPTDTQYF. The CDR3 DNA sequence: TGCGCCAGCAGCACGGGGGGGCCCACAGATACGCAGTATTTT.

This clone appeared many times. CDR3 sequence: CASSLAGVQETQYF. As DNA, the CDR3 is TGTGCCAGCAGCTTGGCAGGGGTACAAGAGACCCAGTACTTC. This chain joins TRBV11-2 and TRBJ2-5, with a possible D match to TRBD1 (6 bases). There are 14 residues in the CDR3. V was clipped by 3 bases and J by 2 bases, with 10 bases between them. Germline V lookup: CDR1 SGHAT, CDR2 FQNNGV.

This clone was recorded at least ten times. J is TRBJ1-1 and V is TRBV28, with TRBD1 matching over 9 bases. The germline V gene has CDR1 MDHEN and CDR2 SYDVKM. This CDR3 contains 16 residues. The V gene end was trimmed by 1 base and the J gene end by 5 bases; junction bases not matched to a gene: 8. CDR3 nucleotide sequence: TGTGCCAGCAGTTTATTACCACAGGGGGCGCGTACTGAAGCTTTCTTT. As protein: CASSLLPQGARTEAFF.

This clone was counted many times. V is TRBV6-1 and J is TRBJ2-3; the match to TRBD1 covers 8 bases. Per the germline V gene, CDR1 is MNHNS and CDR2 is SASEGT. This CDR3 has 15 amino acids. Trimming removed 6 bases from V and 2 bases from J; junction bases left unmatched: 7. The CDR3 spells CASSGQGTFTDTQYF. The CDR3 DNA reads as TGTGCCAGCAGCGGACAGGGAACCTTCACAGATACGCAGTATTTT.

This clone occurred many times. V is TRBV5-4 and J is TRBJ1-2; tentatively, D is TRBD1 (5 bases). Germline V gene data show CDR1 as SGHNT and CDR2 as YYREEE (reference sequence). V was trimmed by 5 bases and J by 7 bases, leaving 21 bases between them. The CDR3 consists of 15 residues. The CDR3 DNA sequence: TGTGCCAGCAGTAAAGACAGCCATGGGTCCTCTGGCTACACCTTC. It codes for CASSKDSHGSSGYTF. The entire variable domain, with the rest obtained from reference TRBV5-4 and TRBJ1-2, is as follows: ETGVTQSPTHLIKTRGQQVTLRCSSQSGHNTVSWYQQALGQGPQFIFQYYREEENGRGNFPPRFSGLQFPNYSSELNVNALELDDSALYLCASSKDSHGSSGYTFGSGTRLTVV.

There are many counts of this clone. The rearrangement links TRBV11-3 to TRBJ2-5; the D gene is possibly TRBD1 (6 bases). Trimming shortened V by 6 bases and J by 4 bases, and 15 bases separated the two germline ends. In germline, CDR1 is SGHNT, CDR2 YENEEA. This CDR3 has 14 residues. CDR3 DNA: TGTGCCAGCAGTCCAGGGCAGGGGCCAGAGACCCAGTACTTC. Residues: CASSPGQGPETQYF.

This clone was picked up many times. This sequence joins TRBV19 and TRBJ2-3, with D perhaps TRBD2 (6 bases). Germline V CDR1 and CDR2: LNHDA, SQIVND (reference sequence). This CDR3 is 14 amino acids long. V was cut by 9 bases and J by 5 bases, with 18 bases left in between. For the CDR3, the DNA is TGTGCCAGCCGGGGATATGGTAGCGGAGATACGCAGTATTTT. Encoded protein: CASRGYGSGDTQYF.

The V gene is TRBV28, the J gene TRBJ2-1, with D possibly being TRBD1 (7 bases). This CDR3 comprises 16 residues. With 5 bases removed from V and 5 bases from J, the gap between germline ends came to 19 bases. Germline V gives CDR1 MDHEN, CDR2 SYDVKM. The CDR3 coding sequence is TGTGCCAGCAGTCCCTGGAAGCAGGGGGGTCACAATGAGCAGTTCTTC. This sequence encodes CASSPWKQGGHNEQFF.

Many counts were recorded for this clone. The chain links TRBV10-2 to TRBJ1-1, with 7 bases matching TRBD1. The germline V gene has CDR1 WSHSY and CDR2 SAAADI. Losses at the gene ends were 5 bases for V and 1 base for J; bases not matched to a gene: 4. The CDR3 extends over 14 amino acids. The CDR3 nucleotides read TGCGCCAGCAGTAATCGACAGGGGAACACTGAAGCTTTCTTT. The encoded protein is CASSNRQGNTEAFF.

This clone was seen at least ten times. The chain combines TRBV10-3 with TRBJ2-3; a possible D gene is TRBD1 (6 bases). The CDR3 has 12 residues. V was clipped by 7 bases and J by 3 bases, with 8 bases between them. From germline, CDR1 is ENHRY and CDR2 SYGVKD. The DNA for the CDR3 is TGTGCCATCAATACAGGGACAGATACGCAGTATTTT. It encodes CAINTGTDTQYF.

This clone has at least ten counts. V and J are TRBV19 and TRBJ2-2; 8 bases align to TRBD2. V gave up 7 bases and J gave up 4 bases; unmatched junction bases: 5. The CDR3 runs to 14 residues. Per the germline V gene, CDR1 is LNHDA and CDR2 is SQIVND (reference sequence). The CDR3 region is CASTGTSITGELFF. Here the CDR3 DNA reads TGTGCCAGTACCGGGACTAGTATCACCGGGGAGCTGTTTTTT.

This clone was picked up many times. CDR3 sequence reads: CASSLFGGRNTEAFF. CDR3 bases: TGTGCCAGCAGCTTATTCGGGGGAAGGAACACTGAAGCTTTCTTT. J is TRBJ1-1 and V is TRBV7-9; the D gene is possibly TRBD1 (5 bases). The CDR3 consists of 15 residues. Looked up from germline, CDR1 is SEHNR and CDR2 is FQNEAQ (reference sequence). V lost 2 bases and J 1 base, leaving 11 bases between the germline ends.

There are many counts of this clone. The V call is TRBV19, the J call TRBJ2-1; no reliable D call. Trimming stripped 4 bases from V and 3 bases from J, with 13 bases between. CDR1 is LNHDA and CDR2 is SQIVND in the germline V gene (reference sequence). The CDR3 is 15 amino acids. The DNA of the CDR3 is TGTGCCAGTAGTACAGAGACCGGGTACTACAATGAGCAGTTCTTC. The encoded protein is CASSTETGYYNEQFF.

This clone has ten or more counts. V and J are TRBV9 and TRBJ2-7, with a tentative D call TRBD1 (7 bases). Germline V gene sequence: CDR1 SGDLS, CDR2 YYNGEE. The CDR3 spans 15 residues. V dropped 0 bases and J dropped 3 bases, with 13 bases sitting between them. This CDR3 reads CASSVGGGGSYEQYF. As DNA, the CDR3 is TGTGCCAGCAGCGTAGGCGGAGGGGGCAGCTACGAGCAGTACTTC.

Many counts were recorded for this clone. J is TRBJ2-7 and V is TRBV11-3; D not resolved. The V gene lost 1 base and the J gene lost 0 bases, with 10 bases spanning the gap. CDR3 length: 15 residues. Germline V gene lookup returns CDR1 SGHNT and CDR2 YENEEA. In DNA, the CDR3 is TGTGCCAGCAGCTTAGGCTCCGCTAGCTCCTACGAGCAGTACTTC. Its protein is CASSLGSASSYEQYF.

This clone came up many times. The chain has TRBV6-5 and TRBJ2-2, with TRBD2 matching 10 bases. Looked up from germline, CDR1 is MNHEY and CDR2 is SVGAGI. V shed 2 bases and J 6 bases; nucleotides not matched to a gene: 3. The CDR3 runs to 15 residues. The CDR3 protein is CASSYSGGGSGELFF. The CDR3 DNA sequence: TGTGCCAGCAGTTACAGCGGGGGGGGATCCGGGGAGCTGTTTTTT.

This clone was counted ten times or more. This chain links TRBV19 with TRBJ2-7; D is uncertain. Trimming cost V 8 bases and J 2 bases, with 13 bases left between them. The CDR3 is 13 residues long. Germline CDR1 is LNHDA and CDR2 is SQIVND (reference sequence). The chain's CDR3 is CASAFDIAYEQYF. The DNA of the CDR3 is TGTGCCAGTGCCTTCGACATAGCCTACGAGCAGTACTTC. The full variable domain, with the rest looked up from reference TRBV19 and TRBJ2-7, is DGGITQSPKYLFRKEGQNVTLSCEQNLNHDAMYWYRQDPGQGLRLIYYSQIVNDFQKGDIAEGYSVSREKKESFPLTVTSAQKNPTAFYLCASAFDIAYEQYFGPGTRLTVT.

This clone has a count of ten or more. The chain is built from TRBV28 and TRBJ2-7; 7 nucleotides agree with TRBD2. Per the germline V gene, CDR1 is MDHEN and CDR2 is SYDVKM. CDR3 length equals 15 residues. The V segment lost 8 bases and the J segment 7 bases; nucleotides outside the gene matches: 17. The CDR3 loop reads CASGLLGGGLREQYF. DNA for the CDR3: TGTGCCAGCGGCCTCCTCGGGGGAGGGTTACGAGAGCAGTACTTC.

There are many counts of this clone. The rearrangement joins TRBV25-1 to TRBJ1-4; no firm D call. The CDR3 runs 14 residues. CDR1 MGHDK and CDR2 SYGVNS come from the germline V gene. V lost 3 bases to trimming and J lost 7 bases, with 12 bases between them. CDR3 sequence reads: CASSDWGESEKLFF. In DNA form, the CDR3 reads TGTGCCAGCAGTGATTGGGGAGAAAGTGAAAAACTGTTTTTT. The variable domain in full, completed from reference TRBV25-1 and TRBJ1-4, reads EADIYQTPRYLVIGTGKKITLECSQTMGHDKMYWYQQDPGMELHLIHYSYGVNSTEKGDLSSESTVSRIRTEHFPLTLESARPSHTSQYLCASSDWGESEKLFFGSGTQLSVL.